The sequence of this T cell receptor beta chain was determined in a study of cytomegalovirus exposure and HLA in healthy donors. The sample holds a few counts of this clone. Antigen unknown. V lost 4 bases and J lost 5; bases outside the gene matches: 7. Germline V lookup: CDR1 SNHLY, CDR2 FYNNEI. The CDR3 extends over 14 amino acids. The primer mix had 60 Vbeta and 13 Jbeta primers. Sequencing was performed with immunoSEQ multiplex PCR; in TCRdb, only in-frame clones are kept and a portion is missing. Of about 160,000 clones in the sample, 75% were seen once. Broader study findings: The study reported that TCR beta sequences accurately predicted HLA-A and HLA-B alleles in most subjects.

The V and J genes are TRBV2 and TRBJ2-7; 8 bases agree with TRBD1. Sequencing was carried out using PBMCs. The receptor comes from a woman aged 45-65 years in good health and CMV-seropositive. The CDR3 protein is CASSAGRGLHEQYF. CDR3 nucleotides: TGTGCCAGCAGTGCCGGCAGGGGGCTACACGAGCAGTACTTC.